This TCR beta chain was identified in a study of blood T cell repertoires in COVID-19. Study context: Material from acute and convalescent COVID-19 was sourced from the United States, Italy and Spain. PBMCs, B-cell-depleted T cells, or T cells were the source of the cDNA or gDNA that made up the material.

In the authors' methods: Nucleated cell number was recorded as an estimate derived from reference gene primer amplification. Sequenced by immunoSEQ multiplex PCR; TCRdb stores in-frame clones only, minus some. The DNA gave D and trimming, while V, J and clone size come from that table. The table records roughly 140,000 clones, approximately 91% of them present only once. The sequence was collected from a man aged 45-65 years with active or convalescent COVID-19. Sequenced: peripheral blood.

In nucleotides, the CDR3 is TGTGCCAGCAGCCAAGGGCCCACAGGGGTCGAGCAGTACTTC. The encoded protein is CASSQGPTGVEQYF. The chain recombines TRBV3-1 (or the pseudogene TRBV3-2) with TRBJ2-7; 7 bases agree with TRBD1. The germline CDR1 and CDR2 sequences are LGHDT and YNNKEL (reference sequence). The CDR3 extends over 14 amino acids. The ends lost 1 base at V and 6 bases at J; junction bases unmatched: 6.